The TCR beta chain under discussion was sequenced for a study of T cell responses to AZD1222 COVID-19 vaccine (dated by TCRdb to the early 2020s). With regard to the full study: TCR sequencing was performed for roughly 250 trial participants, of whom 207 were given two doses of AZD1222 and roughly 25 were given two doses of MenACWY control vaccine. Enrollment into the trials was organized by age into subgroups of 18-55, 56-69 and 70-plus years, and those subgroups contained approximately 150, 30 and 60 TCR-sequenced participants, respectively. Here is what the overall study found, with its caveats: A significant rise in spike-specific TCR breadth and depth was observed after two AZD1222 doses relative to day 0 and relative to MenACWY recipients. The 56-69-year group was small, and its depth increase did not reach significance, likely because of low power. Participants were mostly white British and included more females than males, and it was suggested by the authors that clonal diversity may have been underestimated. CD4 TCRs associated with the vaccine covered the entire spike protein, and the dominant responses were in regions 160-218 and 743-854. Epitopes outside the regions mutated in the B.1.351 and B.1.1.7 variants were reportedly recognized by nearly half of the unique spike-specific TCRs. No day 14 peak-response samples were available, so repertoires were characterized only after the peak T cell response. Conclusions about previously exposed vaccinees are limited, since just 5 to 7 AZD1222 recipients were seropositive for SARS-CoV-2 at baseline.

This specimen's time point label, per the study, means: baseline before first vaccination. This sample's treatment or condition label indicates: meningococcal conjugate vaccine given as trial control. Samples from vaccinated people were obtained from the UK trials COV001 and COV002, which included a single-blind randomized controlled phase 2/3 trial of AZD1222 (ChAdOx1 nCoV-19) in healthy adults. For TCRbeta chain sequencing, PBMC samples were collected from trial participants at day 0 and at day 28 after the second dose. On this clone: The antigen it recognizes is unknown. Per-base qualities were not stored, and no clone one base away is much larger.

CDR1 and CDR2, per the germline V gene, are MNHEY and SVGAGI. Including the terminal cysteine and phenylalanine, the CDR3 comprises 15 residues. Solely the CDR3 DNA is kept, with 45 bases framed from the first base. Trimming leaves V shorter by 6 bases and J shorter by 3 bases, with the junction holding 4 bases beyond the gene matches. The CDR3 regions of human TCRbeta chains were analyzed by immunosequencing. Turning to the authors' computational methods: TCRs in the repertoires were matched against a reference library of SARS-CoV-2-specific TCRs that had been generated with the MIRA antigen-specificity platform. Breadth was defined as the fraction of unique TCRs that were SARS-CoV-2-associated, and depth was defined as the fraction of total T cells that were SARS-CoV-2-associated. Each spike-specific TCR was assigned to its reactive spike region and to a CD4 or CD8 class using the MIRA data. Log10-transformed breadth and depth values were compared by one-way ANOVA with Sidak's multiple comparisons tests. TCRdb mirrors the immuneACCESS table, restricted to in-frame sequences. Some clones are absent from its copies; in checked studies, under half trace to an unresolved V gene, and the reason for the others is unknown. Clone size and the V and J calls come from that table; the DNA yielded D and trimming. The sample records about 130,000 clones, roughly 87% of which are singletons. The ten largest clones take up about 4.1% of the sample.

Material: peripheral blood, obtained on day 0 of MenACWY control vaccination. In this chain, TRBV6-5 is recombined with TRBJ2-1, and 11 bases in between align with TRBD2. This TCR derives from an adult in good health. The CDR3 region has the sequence CASSPGLAVYNEQFF. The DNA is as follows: TGTGCCAGCAGCCCGGGACTAGCGGTCTACAATGAGCAGTTCTTC.